This TCR beta chain was recovered during a study of T cell responses to AZD1222 COVID-19 vaccine. As concerns this clone: Its antigen is still unknown.

Assay used: immunoSEQ multiplex PCR; TCRdb lists only in-frame clones, some missing. In the table there are some 110,000 clones, more than 75% of which are singletons. Study-level results: Baseline serostatus was positive in only a handful of AZD1222 recipients.

This CDR3 has 12 amino acids. V shed 4 bases and J shed 4 bases, with 7 bases lying between them. Germline CDR1 reads MDHEN; CDR2 reads SYDVKM. The sample in question was peripheral blood, obtained on day 0 of AZD1222 vaccination. The chain joins TRBV28 to TRBJ1-2; D is perhaps TRBD1 (6 bases). This sequence originates from an adult in good health. The CDR3 bases are TGTGCCAGCAGTTCAGGGGTCTATGGCTACACCTTC. Protein sequence: CASSSGVYGYTF.